Detailed here is one T cell receptor beta chain. What antigen it recognizes has not been identified. Base quality data are lacking; no much larger clone is found one base away. Using the deep immunoSEQ assay, TCR CDR3 regions were amplified from genomic DNA by multiplex PCR. For each cell subset, the extracted genomic DNA was distributed evenly across all wells of several immunoSEQ 96-well plates, and each plate served as one replicate. For sorted subsets, each replicate PCR was loaded with 200 to 250 ng genomic DNA, equivalent to some 31,000 T cell genomes. Purified libraries were measured with a Qubit 3.0 fluorometer, size-checked on a Bioanalyzer 2100, and measured again with the KAPA Library Quantification kit. Every immunoSEQ 96-well plate was sequenced on a dedicated single-read 150-cycle Illumina NextSeq 550 flow cell. Per the original workflow: The immunoSEQ output contained only junctional sequences without quality scores, so filtering could not match that applied to full-length reads. To assign V/J genes and CDR3, sequences were annotated using PyIR, a Python wrapper for IgBLAST v1.9, with IMGT germline references. Reads were filtered out if the reads had weak V/J assignments (E-value above 1e-6), no CDR3, stop codons, out-of-frame junctions, or ambiguous translated residues. V3J clonotypes were defined by identical inferred V gene, J gene, and CDR3 amino acid sequence. Percentage overlap between repertoires was calculated by dividing the number of shared unique clonotypes by the size of the smaller repertoire. Richness of each repertoire was evaluated using RTK rarefaction, the Chao1 estimator, and Recon v2.1 estimates of unobserved clonotypes. Generation probabilities were computed with OLGA for all TCRbeta clonotypes obtained by the gDNA method from a handful of donors. TCRdb limited this immuneACCESS table to in-frame rearrangements with V and J called. A share of clones is missing; checked studies link under half to unresolved V genes, and the rest is unexplained. The V and J calls and clone size were taken over from that table, and D and trimming were inferred from the DNA. For this sample there are roughly 2 million clones; approximately 95% appear just once. The top ten constitute roughly 0.13% of the sample.

From its cysteine to its phenylalanine, the CDR3 spans 13 amino acids. The retained sequence is limited to the CDR3, 39 bases, with the frame set at the first base. The germline V gene provides CDR1 SNHLY and CDR2 FYNNEI. A distance of 11 bases separates the germline ends of V and J, which lose 8 bases and 4 bases respectively. This sample is part of a study of shared clonotypes between healthy human individuals (dated by TCRdb to 2020 to 2022). Background on the whole study: Two women and three men aged 18 to 49 years were included in the cohort. To increase sequencing depth and limit assay-specific biases, TCR repertoire library preparation and sequencing were carried out by different laboratories using diverse techniques. For each donor, CD4 naive and CD4 memory were each given three plates, CD8 naive was given two plates, and CD8 memory was given one plate. Blood TCR repertoires of about five healthy adults were deeply sequenced to estimate repertoire size and the extent of clonotype sharing between individuals. Between about 0.8 and 9 billion PBMCs per donor were obtained by leukapheresis.

Points the paper makes about the study in general: Because the study included a small number of donors, the genetic and exposure-history diversity represented was limited. Rarefaction of sorted-subset datasets indicated incomplete sequencing despite the large sequencing depth. Pairwise subsampling indicated that sequencing depth was expected to affect the degree of clonotype sharing among donors. Only blood was sampled, and tissue TCR repertoires likely differ from those in blood. Naive subsets generally had larger estimated clonotype richness than memory subsets did. Compared with non-shared clonotypes, clonotypes shared by all four sorted-subset donors had higher generation probabilities. Across a handful of donors, approximately 5% of naive CD4, 3.5% of naive CD8, roughly 2.3% of memory CD4, and roughly 0.4% of memory CD8 clonotypes were shared.

Donors were healthy HIV-negative adults with no recently reported acute infections or vaccinations. Every donor was a Caucasian adult residing in Nashville, Tennessee, USA. CD4+ T cells were enriched through magnetic negative selection, after which naive cells were positively selected on CD45RA and the remaining negative fraction served as the memory subset. Blood was obtained by leukapheresis, after which PBMCs were separated by Ficoll-Histopaque density gradient centrifugation and cryopreserved in liquid nitrogen vapor phase. Purity and quantity of every magnetically sorted T cell population were checked by analytical flow cytometry. Genomic DNA was isolated from every sorted fraction and measured by UV absorbance on a Nanodrop 2000c.

The receptor was isolated from a young man in good health. The specimen was naive CD4+ T cells sorted from blood. In the paper's terms, the cell subset or site label means: CD45RA+ positively selected. The chain employs TRBV2 and TRBJ2-2, with no D gene named confidently. The CDR3 region: CASLRDPTGELFF. DNA sequence: TGTGCCAGCTTAAGGGATCCCACCGGGGAGCTGTTTTTT.